A single sample gave rise to the 14 T cell receptor beta chains below, sequenced in a study of shared clonotypes between healthy human individuals. Sequencing used immunoSEQ multiplex PCR; TCRdb keeps in-frame clones, though not all of them. This sample has over a million clones, with roughly 97% found just once. The sample consisted of naive CD4+ T cells sorted from blood. Subset here: CD45RA+ positively selected. The source is a young man in good health.

As regards this clone: This specimen includes other DNA sequences encoding the same CDR3. This rearrangement joins TRBV28 to TRBJ2-7, with 9 bases matching TRBD2. The CDR3 has 14 residues. The V and J ends lost 3 bases and 3 bases, in that order; junction bases with no gene match: 3. Germline loops: CDR1 MDHEN, CDR2 SYDVKM. CDR3 region: CASSFSGRSYEQYF. CDR3 in DNA: TGTGCCAGCAGTTTTAGCGGGAGAAGCTACGAGCAGTACTTC.

V usage is TRBV5-1 and J usage is TRBJ1-1; 7 bases agree with TRBD1. The V segment lost 4 bases and the J segment 2 bases; nucleotides outside the gene matches: 8. This CDR3 is 15 amino acids long. The germline V gene encodes CDR1 SGHRS and CDR2 YFSETQ. CDR3 sequence (DNA): TGCGCCAGCAGCACTCCGACAGGGTCTAACACTGAAGCTTTCTTT. It translates to CASSTPTGSNTEAFF. Based on the CDR3 plus reference TRBV5-1 and TRBJ1-1, the full variable domain is KAGVTQTPRYLIKTRGQQVTLSCSPISGHRSVSWYQQTPGQGLQFLFEYFSETQRNKGNFPGRFSGRQFSNSRSEMNVSTLELGDSALYLCASSTPTGSNTEAFFGQGTRLTVV.

V gene TRBV7-8 combines with J gene TRBJ1-1; TRBD1 might be the D (6 bases). CDR1 SGHVS and CDR2 FQNEAQ come from the germline V gene. V lost 0 bases and J lost 4, with 12 bases in between. This CDR3 contains 15 residues. Here the CDR3 reads CASSLASGGPTEAFF. DNA of the CDR3: TGTGCCAGCAGCTTAGCGTCCGGGGGGCCCACTGAAGCTTTCTTT.

The chain combines TRBV6-5 with TRBJ2-7, with 7 positions matching TRBD2. The CDR3 sequence is 13 residues long. With 6 bases clipped from V and 12 bases from J, the junction kept 14 bases outside the gene matches. The germline V gene has CDR1 MNHEY and CDR2 SVGAGI. The CDR3 loop reads CASRPLAAGVSYF. The CDR3, as DNA: TGTGCCAGCAGGCCCTTAGCGGCGGGAGTCTCGTACTTC.

V gene TRBV5-1 combines with J gene TRBJ2-7; D not certain. CDR1 SGHRS and CDR2 YFSETQ come from the germline V gene. Trimming removed 0 bases at V and 0 bases at J, with 7 bases between. The CDR3 has 14 amino acids. CDR3 in DNA: TGCGCCAGCAGCTTGGGGCCGGTCTCCTACGAGCAGTACTTC. Protein product: CASSLGPVSYEQYF.

V usage is TRBV5-1 and J usage is TRBJ2-1, with D perhaps matching TRBD2 (5 bases). The CDR3 loop spans 14 amino acids. The germline V gene has CDR1 SGHRS and CDR2 YFSETQ. Trimming removed 0 bases at V and 4 bases at J, with 8 bases between. CDR3 loop: CASSLAADYNEQFF. CDR3 DNA: TGCGCCAGCAGCTTGGCAGCGGATTACAATGAGCAGTTCTTC.

The chain employs TRBV29-1 and TRBJ2-7; TRBD1 matches 9 bases. CDR1 and CDR2 from the germline V gene are SQVTM and ANQGSEA. The V segment lost 4 bases and the J segment 9 bases; nucleotides outside the gene matches: 22. The CDR3 is 17 residues long. CDR3 in DNA: TGCAGCGTTGGCCTACTCTCTCCCCCGGGACAGGGAACGGGGCAGTACTTC. Translating it yields CSVGLLSPPGQGTGQYF.

The chain is built from TRBV7-8 and TRBJ2-7; the D gene is possibly TRBD2 (5 bases). V was trimmed by 3 bases and J by 2 bases, leaving 11 bases between them. The CDR3 loop spans 14 amino acids. In germline, CDR1 is SGHVS, CDR2 FQNEAQ. The CDR3 spells CASSFSQRTYEQYF. The CDR3 nucleotides are TGTGCCAGCAGCTTTTCCCAGCGGACCTACGAGCAGTACTTC.

Concerning this clone itself: This same CDR3 is encoded by further DNA sequences in the sample. The chain has TRBV5-1 and TRBJ2-3; 9 bases agree with TRBD2. Germline V gives CDR1 SGHRS, CDR2 YFSETQ. Losses at the gene ends were 4 bases for V and 6 bases for J; bases not matched to a gene: 9. The CDR3 covers 15 residues. The CDR3 DNA is TGCGCCAGCAGCCGCGGGGGGCTAGCGGGGGATACGCAGTATTTT. Protein: CASSRGGLAGDTQYF.

The rearrangement links TRBV4-2 to TRBJ2-2, with 11 positions matching TRBD2. The germline V gene has CDR1 LGHNA and CDR2 YNFKEQ. V lost 0 bases to trimming and J lost 2 bases; unmatched junction nucleotides: 2. CDR3 length: 17 residues. In DNA form, the CDR3 reads TGTGCCAGCAGCCAAGATAGCGGGAGGGCCAACACCGGGGAGCTGTTTTTT. Residues: CASSQDSGRANTGELFF.

Comment on this clone: An end of the junction differs from the germline gene, which may be a read error. The chain has TRBV4-3 and TRBJ2-7; D uncertain. Germline CDR1 and CDR2: LGHNA and YSLEER. The CDR3 has 12 residues. The CDR3 loop is CASSQGKTPLDF. CDR3 sequence (DNA): TGCGCCAGCAGCCAAGGTAAGACACCTTTAGACTTC.

In the case of this clone: Other DNA sequences within the sample encode an identical CDR3. The CDR3 region has the DNA TGTGCCAGCAGTGAGAGGGGATCCAATGAGCAGTTCTTC. It yields the protein CASSERGSNEQFF. The rearrangement links TRBV2 to TRBJ2-1; D may correspond to TRBD1 or TRBD2 (5 bases each). Per germline, CDR1 SNHLY and CDR2 FYNNEI. The CDR3 spans 13 residues. Trimming left V 3 bases short and J 6 bases short, with 9 bases between.

The chain employs TRBV18 and TRBJ2-7, with 12 positions matching TRBD1. Germline-derived CDR1 and CDR2 are KGHSH and LQKENI. The J segment lost 4 bases and the V segment lost 5 bases, leaving 6 bases of the junction unmatched. CDR3 size: 15 residues. The CDR3 here is CASSAGTGGNYEQYF. The CDR3 DNA is TGTGCCAGCTCAGCCGGGACAGGGGGCAATTACGAGCAGTACTTC.

This chain connects TRBV7-2 to TRBJ2-3; D is unclear. Trimming stripped 5 bases from V and 6 bases from J, with 9 bases between. The CDR3 covers 12 residues. Germline assignment: CDR1 SGHTA and CDR2 FQGNSA. In DNA, the CDR3 is TGTGCCAGCAGCCTCTCGGACGATACGCAGTATTTT. This gives the protein CASSLSDDTQYF.